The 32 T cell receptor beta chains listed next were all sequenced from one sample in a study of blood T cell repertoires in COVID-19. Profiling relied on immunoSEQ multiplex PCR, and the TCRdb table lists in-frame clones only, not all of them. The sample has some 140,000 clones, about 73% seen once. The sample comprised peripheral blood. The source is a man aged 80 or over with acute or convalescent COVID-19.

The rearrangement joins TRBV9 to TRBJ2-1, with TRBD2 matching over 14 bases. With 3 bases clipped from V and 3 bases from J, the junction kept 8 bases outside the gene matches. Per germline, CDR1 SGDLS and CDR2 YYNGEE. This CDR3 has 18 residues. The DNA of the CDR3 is TGTGCCAGCAGCGCGGCCGGGACTAGCGGGGGAATCTACAATGAGCAGTTCTTC. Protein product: CASSAAGTSGGIYNEQFF.

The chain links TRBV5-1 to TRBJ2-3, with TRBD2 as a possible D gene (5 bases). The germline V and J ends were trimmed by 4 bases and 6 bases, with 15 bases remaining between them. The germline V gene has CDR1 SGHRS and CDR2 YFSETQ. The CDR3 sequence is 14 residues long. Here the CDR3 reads CASSPEALTDTQYF. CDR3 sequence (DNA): TGCGCCAGCAGCCCGGAGGCCCTCACCGATACGCAGTATTTT.

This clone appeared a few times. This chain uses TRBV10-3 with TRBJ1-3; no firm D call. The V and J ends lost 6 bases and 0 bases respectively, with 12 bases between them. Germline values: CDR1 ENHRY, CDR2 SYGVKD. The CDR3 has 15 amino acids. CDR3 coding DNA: TGTGCCATCAGCGCCGTAGAGCGCTCTGGAAACACCATATATTTT. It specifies CAISAVERSGNTIYF.

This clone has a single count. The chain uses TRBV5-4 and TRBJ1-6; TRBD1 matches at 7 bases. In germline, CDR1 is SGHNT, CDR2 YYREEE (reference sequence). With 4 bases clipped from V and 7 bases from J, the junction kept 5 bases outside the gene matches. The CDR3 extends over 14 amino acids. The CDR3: CASSGTRGNSPLHF. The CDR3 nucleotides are TGTGCCAGCAGCGGCACCAGGGGGAATTCACCCCTCCACTTT.

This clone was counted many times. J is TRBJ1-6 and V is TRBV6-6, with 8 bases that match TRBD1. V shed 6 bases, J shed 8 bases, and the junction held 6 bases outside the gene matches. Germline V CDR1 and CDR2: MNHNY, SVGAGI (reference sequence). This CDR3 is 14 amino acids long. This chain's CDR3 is CASSAGQGYSPLHF. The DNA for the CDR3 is TGTGCCAGCAGCGCAGGACAGGGATATTCACCCCTCCACTTT.

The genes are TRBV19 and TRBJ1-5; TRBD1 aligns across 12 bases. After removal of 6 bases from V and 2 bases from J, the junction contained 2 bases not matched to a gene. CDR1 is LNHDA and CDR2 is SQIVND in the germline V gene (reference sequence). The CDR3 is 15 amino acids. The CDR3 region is CASRGQGARNQPQHF. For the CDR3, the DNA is TGTGCCAGTAGGGGACAGGGGGCTCGCAATCAGCCCCAGCATTTT.

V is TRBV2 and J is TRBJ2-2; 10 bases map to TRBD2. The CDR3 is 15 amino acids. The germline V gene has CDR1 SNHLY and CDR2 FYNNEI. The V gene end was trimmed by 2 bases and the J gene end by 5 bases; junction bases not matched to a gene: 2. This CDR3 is CASSELAGATGELFF. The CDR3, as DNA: TGTGCCAGCAGTGAACTAGCGGGAGCTACCGGGGAGCTGTTTTTT.

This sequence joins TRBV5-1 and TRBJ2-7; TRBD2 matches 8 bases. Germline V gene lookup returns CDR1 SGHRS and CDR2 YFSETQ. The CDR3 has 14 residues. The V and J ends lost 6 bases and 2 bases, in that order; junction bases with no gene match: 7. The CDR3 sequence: CASTRSGGTYEQYF. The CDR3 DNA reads TGCGCCAGCACACGAAGCGGGGGTACCTACGAGCAGTACTTC.

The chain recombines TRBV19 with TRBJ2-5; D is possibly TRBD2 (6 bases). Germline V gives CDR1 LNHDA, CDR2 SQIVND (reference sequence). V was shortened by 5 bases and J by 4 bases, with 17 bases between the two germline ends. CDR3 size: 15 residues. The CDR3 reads CASSRYRDSAETQYF. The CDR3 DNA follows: TGTGCCAGTAGTCGTTACCGGGACTCCGCAGAGACCCAGTACTTC.

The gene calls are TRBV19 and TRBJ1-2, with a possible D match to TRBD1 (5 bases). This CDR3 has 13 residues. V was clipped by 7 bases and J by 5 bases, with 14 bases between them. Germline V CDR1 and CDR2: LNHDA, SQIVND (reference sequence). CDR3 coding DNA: TGTGCCAGTAAGGCGGGGGATAGATATGGCTACACCTTC. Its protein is CASKAGDRYGYTF. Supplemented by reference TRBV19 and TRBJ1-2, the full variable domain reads DGGITQSPKYLFRKEGQNVTLSCEQNLNHDAMYWYRQDPGQGLRLIYYSQIVNDFQKGDIAEGYSVSREKKESFPLTVTSAQKNPTAFYLCASKAGDRYGYTFGSGTRLTVV.

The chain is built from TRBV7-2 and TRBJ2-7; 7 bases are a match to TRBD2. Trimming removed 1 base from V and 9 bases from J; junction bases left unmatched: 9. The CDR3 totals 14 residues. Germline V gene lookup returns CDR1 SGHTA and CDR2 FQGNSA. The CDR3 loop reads CASSLEPGRAVQYF. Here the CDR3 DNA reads TGTGCCAGCAGCTTAGAACCGGGGAGGGCTGTGCAGTACTTC.

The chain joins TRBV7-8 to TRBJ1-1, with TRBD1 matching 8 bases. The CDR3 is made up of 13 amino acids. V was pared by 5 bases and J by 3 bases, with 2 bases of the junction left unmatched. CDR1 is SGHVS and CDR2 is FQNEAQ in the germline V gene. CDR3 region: CASSKTGDTEAFF. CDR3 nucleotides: TGTGCCAGCAGCAAGACAGGGGACACTGAAGCTTTCTTT.

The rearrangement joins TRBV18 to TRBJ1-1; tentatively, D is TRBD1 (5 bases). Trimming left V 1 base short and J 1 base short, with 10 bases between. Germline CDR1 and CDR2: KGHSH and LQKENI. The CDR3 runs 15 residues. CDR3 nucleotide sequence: TGTGCCAGCTCACCACGGCAGGGCCGGAACACTGAAGCTTTCTTT. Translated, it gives CASSPRQGRNTEAFF. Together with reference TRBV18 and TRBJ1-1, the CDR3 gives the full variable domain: NAGVMQNPRHLVRRRGQEARLRCSPMKGHSHVYWYRQLPEEGLKFMVYLQKENIIDESGMPKERFSAEFPKEGPSILRIQQVVRGDSAAYFCASSPRQGRNTEAFFGQGTRLTVV.

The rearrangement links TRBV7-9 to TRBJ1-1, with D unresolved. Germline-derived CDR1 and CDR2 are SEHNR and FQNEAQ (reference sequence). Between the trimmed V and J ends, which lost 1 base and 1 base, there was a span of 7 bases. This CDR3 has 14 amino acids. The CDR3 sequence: CASSLDAGNTEAFF. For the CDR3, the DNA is TGTGCCAGCAGCTTAGACGCGGGGAACACTGAAGCTTTCTTT.

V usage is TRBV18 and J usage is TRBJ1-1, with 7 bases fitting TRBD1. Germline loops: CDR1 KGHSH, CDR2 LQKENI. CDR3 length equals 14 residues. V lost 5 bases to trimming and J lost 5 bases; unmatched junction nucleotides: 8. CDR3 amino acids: CASSEGTDRTEAFF. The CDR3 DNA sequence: TGTGCCAGCTCAGAAGGGACAGATAGGACTGAAGCTTTCTTT.

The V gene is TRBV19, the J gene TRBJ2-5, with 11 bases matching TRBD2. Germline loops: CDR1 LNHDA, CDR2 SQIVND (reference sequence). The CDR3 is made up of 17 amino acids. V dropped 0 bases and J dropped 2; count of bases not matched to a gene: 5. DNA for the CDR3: TGTGCCAGTAGTATAGACCTAGCGGGGGGCAAACAAGAGACCCAGTACTTC. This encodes CASSIDLAGGKQETQYF.

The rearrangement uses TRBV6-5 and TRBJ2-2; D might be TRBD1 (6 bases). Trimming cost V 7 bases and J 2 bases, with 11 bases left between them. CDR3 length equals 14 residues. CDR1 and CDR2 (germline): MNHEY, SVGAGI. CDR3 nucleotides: TGTGCCAGCATGCTGGGGGCCAACACCGGGGAGCTGTTTTTT. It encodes CASMLGANTGELFF.

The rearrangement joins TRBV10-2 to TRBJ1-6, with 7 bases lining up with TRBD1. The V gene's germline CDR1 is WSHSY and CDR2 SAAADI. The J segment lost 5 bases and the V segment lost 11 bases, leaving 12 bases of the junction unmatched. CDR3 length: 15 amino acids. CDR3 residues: CACQRTGTDNSPLHF. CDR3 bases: TGCGCCTGCCAGAGGACCGGGACAGATAATTCACCCCTCCACTTT.

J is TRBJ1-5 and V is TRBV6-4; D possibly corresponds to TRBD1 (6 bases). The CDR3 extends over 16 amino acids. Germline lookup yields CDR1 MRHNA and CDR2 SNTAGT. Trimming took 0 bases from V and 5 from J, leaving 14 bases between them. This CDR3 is CASSDSAGGRDQPQHF. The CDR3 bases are TGTGCCAGCAGTGACTCTGCGGGGGGGCGAGATCAGCCCCAGCATTTT.

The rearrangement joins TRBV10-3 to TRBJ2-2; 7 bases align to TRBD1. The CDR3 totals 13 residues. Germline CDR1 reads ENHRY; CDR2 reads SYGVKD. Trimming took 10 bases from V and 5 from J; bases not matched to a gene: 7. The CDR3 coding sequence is TGTGCCAACCGACAGGGCCAAACCGGGGAGCTGTTTTTT. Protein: CANRQGQTGELFF.

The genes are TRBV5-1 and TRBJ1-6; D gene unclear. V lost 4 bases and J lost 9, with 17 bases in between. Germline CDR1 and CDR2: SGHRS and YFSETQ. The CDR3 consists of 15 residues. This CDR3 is CASSLIGGLGSPLHF. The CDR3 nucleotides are TGCGCCAGCAGCCTGATCGGCGGTCTGGGTTCACCCCTCCACTTT. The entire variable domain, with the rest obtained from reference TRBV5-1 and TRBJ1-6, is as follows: KAGVTQTPRYLIKTRGQQVTLSCSPISGHRSVSWYQQTPGQGLQFLFEYFSETQRNKGNFPGRFSGRQFSNSRSEMNVSTLELGDSALYLCASSLIGGLGSPLHFGNGTRLTVT.

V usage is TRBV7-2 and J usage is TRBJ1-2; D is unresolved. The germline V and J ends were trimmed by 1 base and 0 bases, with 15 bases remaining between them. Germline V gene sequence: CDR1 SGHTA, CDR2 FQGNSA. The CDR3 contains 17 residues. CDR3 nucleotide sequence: TGTGCCAGCAGCTTAGGTGGGGAGAGGAGAGCTAACTATGGCTACACCTTC. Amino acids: CASSLGGERRANYGYTF.

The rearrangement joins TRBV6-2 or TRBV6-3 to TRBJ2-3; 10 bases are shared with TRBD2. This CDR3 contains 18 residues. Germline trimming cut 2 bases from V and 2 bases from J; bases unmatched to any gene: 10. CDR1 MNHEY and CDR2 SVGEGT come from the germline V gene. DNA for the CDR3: TGTGCCAGCAGTTACCCCCTAGCGGGGGCCGTAATCACAGATACGCAGTATTTT. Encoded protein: CASSYPLAGAVITDTQYF.

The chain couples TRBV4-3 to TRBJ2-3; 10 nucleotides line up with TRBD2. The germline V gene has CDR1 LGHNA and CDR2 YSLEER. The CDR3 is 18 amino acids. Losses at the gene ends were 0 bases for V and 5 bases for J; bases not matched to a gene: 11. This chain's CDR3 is CASSQDSLSGGAVDTQYF. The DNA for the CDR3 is TGCGCCAGCAGCCAAGATTCCTTGAGCGGGGGGGCGGTAGATACGCAGTATTTT.

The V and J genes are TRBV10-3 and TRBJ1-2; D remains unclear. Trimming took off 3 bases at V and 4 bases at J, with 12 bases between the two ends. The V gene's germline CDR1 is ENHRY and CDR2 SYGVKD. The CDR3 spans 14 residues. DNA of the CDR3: TGTGCCATCAGTGAATCGGGATCGAGCTATGGCTACACCTTC. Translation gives CAISESGSSYGYTF.

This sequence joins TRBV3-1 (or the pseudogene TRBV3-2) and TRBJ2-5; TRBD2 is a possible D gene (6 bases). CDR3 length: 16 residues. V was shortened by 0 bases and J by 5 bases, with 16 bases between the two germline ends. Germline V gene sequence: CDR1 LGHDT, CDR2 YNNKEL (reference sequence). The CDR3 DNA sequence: TGTGCCAGCAGCCAAGATATACTCGCGGGGTCGGAGACCCAGTACTTC. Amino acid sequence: CASSQDILAGSETQYF.

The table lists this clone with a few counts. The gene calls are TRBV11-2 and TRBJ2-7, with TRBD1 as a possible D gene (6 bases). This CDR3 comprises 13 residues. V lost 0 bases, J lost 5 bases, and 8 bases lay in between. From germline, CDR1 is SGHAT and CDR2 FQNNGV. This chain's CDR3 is CASSLDEGDEQYF. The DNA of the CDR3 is TGTGCCAGCAGCTTAGATGAGGGGGACGAGCAGTACTTC.

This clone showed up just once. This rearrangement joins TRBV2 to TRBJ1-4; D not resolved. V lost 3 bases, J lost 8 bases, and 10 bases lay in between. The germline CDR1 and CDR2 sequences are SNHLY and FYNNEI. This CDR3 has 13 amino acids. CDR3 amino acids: CASSDDQIEKLFF. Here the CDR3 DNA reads TGTGCCAGCAGTGATGATCAGATCGAAAAACTGTTTTTT.

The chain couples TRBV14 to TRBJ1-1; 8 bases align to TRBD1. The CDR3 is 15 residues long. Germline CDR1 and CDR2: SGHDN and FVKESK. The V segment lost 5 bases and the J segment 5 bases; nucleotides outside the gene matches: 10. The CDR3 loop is CASSSSDRAWTEAFF. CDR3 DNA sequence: TGTGCCAGCAGCTCCTCGGACAGGGCTTGGACTGAAGCTTTCTTT.

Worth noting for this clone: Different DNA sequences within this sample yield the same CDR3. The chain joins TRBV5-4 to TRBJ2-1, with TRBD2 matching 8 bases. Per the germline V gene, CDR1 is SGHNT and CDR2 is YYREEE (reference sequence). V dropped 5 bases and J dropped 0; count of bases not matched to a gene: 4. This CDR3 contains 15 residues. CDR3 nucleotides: TGTGCCAGCAGTCCTGGGACTAGCTCCTACAATGAGCAGTTCTTC. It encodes CASSPGTSSYNEQFF.

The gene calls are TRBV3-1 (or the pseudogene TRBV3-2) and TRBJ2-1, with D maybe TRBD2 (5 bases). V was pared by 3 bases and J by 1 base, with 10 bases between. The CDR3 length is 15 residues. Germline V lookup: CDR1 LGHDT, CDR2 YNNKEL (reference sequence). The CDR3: CASSQGATSYNEQFF. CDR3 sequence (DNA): TGTGCCAGCAGCCAGGGAGCCACTTCCTACAATGAGCAGTTCTTC.

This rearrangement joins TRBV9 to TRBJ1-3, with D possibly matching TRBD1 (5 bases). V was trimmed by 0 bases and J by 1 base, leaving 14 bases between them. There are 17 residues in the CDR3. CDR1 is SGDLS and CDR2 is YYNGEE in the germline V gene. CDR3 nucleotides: TGTGCCAGCAGCGTAGCTACGGGGGGTCCATCTGGAAACACCATATATTTT. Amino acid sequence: CASSVATGGPSGNTIYF.